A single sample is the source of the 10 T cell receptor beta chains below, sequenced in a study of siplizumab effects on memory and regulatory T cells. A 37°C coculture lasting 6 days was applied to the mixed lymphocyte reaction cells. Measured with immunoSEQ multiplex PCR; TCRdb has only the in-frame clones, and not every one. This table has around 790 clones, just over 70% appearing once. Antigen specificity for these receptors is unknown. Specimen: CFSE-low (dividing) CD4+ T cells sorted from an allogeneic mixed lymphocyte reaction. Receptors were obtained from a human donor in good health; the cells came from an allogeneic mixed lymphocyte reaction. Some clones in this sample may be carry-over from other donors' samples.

The CDR3 loop is CASSQGIAGGRETQYF. The DNA for the CDR3 is TGTGCCAGCAGCCAAGGGATAGCGGGAGGGCGTGAGACCCAGTACTTC. V is TRBV14 and J is TRBJ2-5; the match to TRBD2 covers 11 bases. The CDR3 is 16 amino acids. Germline trimming cut 1 base from V and 5 bases from J; bases unmatched to any gene: 6. Per the germline V gene, CDR1 is SGHDN and CDR2 is FVKESK.

Written as DNA, the CDR3 is TGTGCCAGCAGCTCGGGTCGGGCCCATCAGCCCCAGCATTTT. Its protein is CASSSGRAHQPQHF. This chain connects TRBV6-5 to TRBJ1-5; D not resolved. There are 14 residues in the CDR3. CDR1 MNHEY and CDR2 SVGAGI come from the germline V gene. V lost 6 bases and J 5 bases, leaving 14 bases between the germline ends.

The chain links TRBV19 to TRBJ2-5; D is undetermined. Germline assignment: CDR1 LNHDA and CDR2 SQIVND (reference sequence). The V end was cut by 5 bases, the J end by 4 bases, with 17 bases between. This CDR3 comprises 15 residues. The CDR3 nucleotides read TGTGCCAGTAGTCTCCGACACCTCTGGGGAGAGACCCAGTACTTC. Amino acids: CASSLRHLWGETQYF.

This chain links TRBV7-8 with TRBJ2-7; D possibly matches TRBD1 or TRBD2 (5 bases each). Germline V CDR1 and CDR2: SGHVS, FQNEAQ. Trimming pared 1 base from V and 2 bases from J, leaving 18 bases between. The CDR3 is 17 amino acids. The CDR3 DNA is TGTGCCAGCAGCTTAGGACTTGTTTGGGGGATAACCTACGAGCAGTACTTC. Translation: CASSLGLVWGITYEQYF.

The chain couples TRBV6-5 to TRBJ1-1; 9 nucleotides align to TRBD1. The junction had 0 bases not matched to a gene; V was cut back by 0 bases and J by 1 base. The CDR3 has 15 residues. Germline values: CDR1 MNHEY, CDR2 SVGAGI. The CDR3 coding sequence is TGTGCCAGCAGTTACTCACAGGGGGCGAACACTGAAGCTTTCTTT. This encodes CASSYSQGANTEAFF.

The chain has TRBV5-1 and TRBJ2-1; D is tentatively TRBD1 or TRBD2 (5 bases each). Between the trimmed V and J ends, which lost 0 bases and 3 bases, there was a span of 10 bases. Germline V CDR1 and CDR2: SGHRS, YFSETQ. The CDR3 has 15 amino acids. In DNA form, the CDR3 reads TGCGCCAGCAGCTTGGGGGACGGGTACTACAATGAGCAGTTCTTC. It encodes CASSLGDGYYNEQFF.

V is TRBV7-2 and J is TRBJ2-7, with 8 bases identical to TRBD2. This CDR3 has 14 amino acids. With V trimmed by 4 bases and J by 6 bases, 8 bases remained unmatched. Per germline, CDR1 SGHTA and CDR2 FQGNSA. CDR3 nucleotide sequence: TGTGCCAGCAGCTACCGGGGGGGGGCGGGCGAGCAGTACTTC. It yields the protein CASSYRGGAGEQYF.

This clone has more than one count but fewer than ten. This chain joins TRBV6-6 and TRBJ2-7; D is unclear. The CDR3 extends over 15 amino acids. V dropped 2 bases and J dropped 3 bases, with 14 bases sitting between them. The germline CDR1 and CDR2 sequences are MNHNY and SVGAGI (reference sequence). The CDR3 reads CASSYGWNTNYEQYF. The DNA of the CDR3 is TGTGCCAGCAGTTACGGGTGGAATACCAACTACGAGCAGTACTTC.

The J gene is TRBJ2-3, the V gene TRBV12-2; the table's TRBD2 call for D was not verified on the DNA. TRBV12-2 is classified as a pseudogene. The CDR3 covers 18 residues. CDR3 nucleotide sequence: TGTGCAAGTCGCACTAACCCCGGGACTAGCGGGGAGAAGGATACGCAGTATTTT. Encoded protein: CASRTNPGTSGEKDTQYF.

The CDR3 spells CASSIGTANTEAFF. The CDR3 nucleotides are TGTGCCAGCAGCATCGGGACAGCGAACACTGAAGCTTTCTTT. The chain links TRBV7-8 to TRBJ1-1, with 7 bases identical to TRBD1. This CDR3 is 14 amino acids long. The V segment lost 5 bases and the J segment 1 base; nucleotides outside the gene matches: 4. CDR1 and CDR2 from the germline V gene are SGHVS and FQNEAQ.